This record concerns one T cell receptor beta chain sequence. The data belong to a study of blood T cell repertoires in COVID-19. In the study overall: COVID-19 samples collected from the United States, Italy and Spain covered acute and convalescent phases.

This table comes from immunoSEQ multiplex PCR, and its TCRdb copy is limited to in-frame clones, with some not included. The repertoire has around 100,000 clones, around 87% of them found once; the top ten carry less than 20%. The length of the CDR3 is 17 residues. Trimming stripped 2 bases from V and 0 bases from J, with 14 bases between. Germline V gene sequence: CDR1 WSHSY, CDR2 SAAADI. Sequencing was done on a sample of peripheral blood. V usage is TRBV10-2 and J usage is TRBJ2-1; D not resolved. The receptor comes from a human donor in a cohort sampled during active COVID-19. CDR3 sequence (DNA): TGCGCCAGCAGTGAGCCGCCAACGAAGAGCTCCTACAATGAGCAGTTCTTC. It translates to CASSEPPTKSSYNEQFF.